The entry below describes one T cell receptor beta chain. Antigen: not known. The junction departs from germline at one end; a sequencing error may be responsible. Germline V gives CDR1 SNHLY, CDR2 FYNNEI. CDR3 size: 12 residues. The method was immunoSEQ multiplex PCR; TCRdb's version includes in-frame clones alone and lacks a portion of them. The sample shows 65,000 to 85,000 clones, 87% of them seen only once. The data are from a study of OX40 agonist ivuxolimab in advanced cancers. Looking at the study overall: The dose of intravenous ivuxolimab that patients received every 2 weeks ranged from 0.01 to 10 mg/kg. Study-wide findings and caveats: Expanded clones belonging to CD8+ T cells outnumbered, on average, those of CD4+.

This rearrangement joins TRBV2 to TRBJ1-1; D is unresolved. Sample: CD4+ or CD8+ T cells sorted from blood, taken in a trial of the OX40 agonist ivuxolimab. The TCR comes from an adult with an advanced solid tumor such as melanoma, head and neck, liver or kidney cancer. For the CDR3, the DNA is TGTGCCAGCAGTGAAGCAAGTAGGTGGCAGCCTTTT. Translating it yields CASSEASRWQPF.